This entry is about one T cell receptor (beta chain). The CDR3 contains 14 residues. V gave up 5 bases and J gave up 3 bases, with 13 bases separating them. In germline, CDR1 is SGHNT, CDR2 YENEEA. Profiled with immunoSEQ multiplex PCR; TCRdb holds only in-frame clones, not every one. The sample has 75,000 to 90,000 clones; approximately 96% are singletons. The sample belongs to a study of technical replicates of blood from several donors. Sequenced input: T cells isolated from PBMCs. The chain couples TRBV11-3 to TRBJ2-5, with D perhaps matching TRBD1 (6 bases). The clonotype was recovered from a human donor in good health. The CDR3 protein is CASSKQGMEETQYF. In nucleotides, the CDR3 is TGTGCCAGCAGCAAGCAGGGGATGGAAGAGACCCAGTACTTC.